This T cell receptor (beta chain) was captured in a study of T cells in Graves' hyperthyroidism and ophthalmopathy. Study-level information: Peripheral blood was drawn at first diagnosis, prior to all treatment.

The source material, RNA transcripts, was used to amplify TCR beta CDR3 regions. Carried out on the TCR CDR3, a first-round RT-PCR used the HTBI primer set. TCRdb re-derived calls from the multiplex PCR reads in MiXCR, one entry per CDR3 protein. Of roughly 740,000 distinct CDR3 sequences listed, 16% are singletons. Germline values: CDR1 GTSNPN, CDR2 SVGIG (reference sequence). The CDR3 runs 12 residues. With 1 base removed from V and 6 bases from J, the gap between germline ends came to 6 bases. This clonotype was detected many times. Antigen unknown. Absent ophthalmopathy progression within 18 months defined stable Graves' hyperthyroidism. General study results and limits: Most thyroid clonotypes with frequency above 0.001 were detected in blood.

The chain joins TRBV30 to TRBJ2-2; D gene ambiguous. The sample taken for sequencing was blood. The sequence derives from a man aged 18 to 29 with Graves' hyperthyroidism. The CDR3 loop reads CAWSDDSGELFF. The CDR3 coding sequence is TGTGCCTGGAGTGACGACTCCGGGGAGCTGTTTTTT.